The clone carrying this T cell receptor beta chain was found once. This specimen belongs to a study of blood T cell repertoires in COVID-19. As for the study in general: Samples came from the United States, Italy and Spain, spanning acute and convalescent COVID-19. T cells, B-cell-depleted T cells, or PBMCs provided the cDNA or gDNA that served as material.

Seattle patients were enrolled while actively infected and followed longitudinally. In the original workflow: Cell counts per sample came from amplifying reference gene primers. Assay: immunoSEQ multiplex PCR; the TCRdb copy retains only in-frame clones and omits some. The D gene and trimming were derived from the DNA, and the V and J assignments and clone size from that table. The sample holds around 100,000 clones, around 90% seen once. Germline V lookup: CDR1 LNHDA, CDR2 SQIVND (reference sequence). CDR3 length: 12 amino acids. V gave up 3 bases and J gave up 3 bases, with 5 bases separating them. The clonotype comes from a man between 45 and 60 years old with COVID-19, enrolled during active disease. The sequenced sample was peripheral blood. The rearrangement uses TRBV19 and TRBJ1-1; D gene uncertain. CDR3 protein: CASSIVDTEAFF. The CDR3 nucleotides are TGTGCCAGTAGTATCGTTGACACTGAAGCTTTCTTT.